This paragraph covers one T cell receptor beta chain sequence. The antigen is unknown. 60 Vbeta and 13 Jbeta primers were used in PCR. Only in-frame clones appear in the TCRdb table, and some are missing; sequencing was by immunoSEQ multiplex PCR. The sample carries around 120,000 clones, roughly 80% recorded once. The sample comes from a study of cytomegalovirus exposure and HLA in healthy donors. At the level of the study: In an earlier analysis, 90 million to 120 million unique TCR beta sequences were found from about 179 million T cells. Study-level findings and limits: Per a later analysis, about 18,000 TCR beta sequences showed association with HLA alleles at 0.05 false discovery rate.

CDR3 length: 14 residues. Germline V gives CDR1 SNHLY, CDR2 FYNNEI. V trimming: 5 bases; J trimming: 4 bases; junction bases outside the gene matches: 6. The clonotype comes from a girl aged 2 to 9 in good health and CMV-seronegative. This chain joins TRBV2 and TRBJ2-7, with 9 bases fitting TRBD1. The sequenced material came from PBMCs. The CDR3 nucleotides read TGTGCCAGCAGTCTGGGACAGGGATTTTACGAGCAGTACTTC. Its protein is CASSLGQGFYEQYF.